This TCR beta chain was captured by sequencing in a study of shared clonotypes between healthy human individuals. Assay execution proceeded at the deep level. Assay: immunoSEQ multiplex PCR; the TCRdb copy retains only in-frame clones and omits some. The sample consists of over a million clones, approximately 80% of them appearing once. V shed 1 base and J shed 4 bases, with 14 bases lying between them. Germline V CDR1 and CDR2: SEHNR, FQNEAQ (reference sequence). This CDR3 is built from 15 residues. The sequence derives from a man aged 18-30 years in good health. Some clones in this sample may be carry-over from other donors' samples. The rearrangement joins TRBV7-9 to TRBJ2-7, with D possibly being TRBD1 (5 bases). Sequencing was carried out using memory CD4+ T cells from PBMCs. This sample's subset: CD45RA-negative fraction. DNA for the CDR3: TGTGCCAGCAGCTTAGTATCTCTAAGGGGATACGAGCAGTACTTC. Protein sequence: CASSLVSLRGYEQYF. The full variable domain, completed using reference TRBV7-9 and TRBJ2-7, is DTGVSQNPRHKITKRGQNVTFRCDPISEHNRLYWYRQTLGQGPEFLTYFQNEAQLEKSRLLSDRFSAERPKGSFSTLEIQRTEQGDSAMYLCASSLVSLRGYEQYFGPGTRLTVT.